This record concerns one TCR beta chain sequence. Per the authors' pipeline: Reference gene primer amplification gave estimated nucleated cell counts. The table came from immunoSEQ multiplex PCR; TCRdb's copy has only in-frame clones and leaves some out. V, J and clone size derive from that table, while D and trimming were established from the DNA sequence. The sample holds about 120,000 clones, more than 75% seen once. The source of the sample is a study of blood T cell repertoires in COVID-19. Study-level background: Collection of acute and convalescent COVID-19 samples took place in the United States, Italy and Spain. Sources were T cells, B-cell-depleted T cells, or PBMCs; the material itself was cDNA or gDNA.

The TCR originated in a man aged 55-75 years with acute or convalescent COVID-19. Sequencing input: peripheral blood.

The CDR3 is CATSDPGQQETQYF. The CDR3 region has the DNA TGTGCCACCAGTGACCCGGGACAGCAAGAGACCCAGTACTTC. V is TRBV24-1 and J is TRBJ2-5; TRBD1 agrees at 7 bases. After removal of 4 bases from V and 2 bases from J, the junction contained 3 bases not matched to a gene. Germline values: CDR1 KGHDR, CDR2 SFDVKD. The CDR3 covers 14 residues.